This T cell receptor beta chain was found in a study of Tregs in tolerant kidney transplant recipients. General study results and limits: Antigen-driven expansion was suggested because donor-specific Tregs expanded more than all Tregs in tolerant patients. The small number of patients limits these findings pending further validation.

Recipients received nonmyeloablative bone marrow transplants from related graft donors, with transient mixed chimerism. In the case of this clone: Its antigen is not identified.

Sequenced by immunoSEQ multiplex PCR; TCRdb stores in-frame clones only, minus some. The sample contains approximately 82,000 clones, under 95% of which appear only once. Germline loops: CDR1 SGHTA, CDR2 FQGNSA. The V and J ends lost 5 bases and 3 bases, in that order; junction bases with no gene match: 5. This CDR3 region has 16 residues. The receptor was isolated from a human patient who received a combined kidney and bone marrow transplant. Some T cells could come from the graft donor. The chain joins TRBV7-2 to TRBJ1-3; the match to TRBD1 covers 12 bases. Source: CD4+ T cells from blood (PBMCs), taken 12 months after the transplant. The CDR3 nucleotides read TGTGCCAGCAGCACGGGACAGGGGGCATATGGAAACACCATATATTTT. Translation: CASSTGQGAYGNTIYF.